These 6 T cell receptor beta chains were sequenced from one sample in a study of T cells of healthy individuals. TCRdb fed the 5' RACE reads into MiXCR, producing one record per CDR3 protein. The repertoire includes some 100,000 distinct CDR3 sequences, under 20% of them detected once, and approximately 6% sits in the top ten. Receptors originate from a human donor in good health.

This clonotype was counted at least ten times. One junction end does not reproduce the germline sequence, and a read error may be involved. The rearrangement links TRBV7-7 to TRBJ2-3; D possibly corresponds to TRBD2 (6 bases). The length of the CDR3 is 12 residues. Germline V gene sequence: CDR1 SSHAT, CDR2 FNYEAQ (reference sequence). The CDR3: CASSGRTDTQYF. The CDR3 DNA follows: TGTGCTAGCAGCGGGCGCACAGATACGCAGTATTTT. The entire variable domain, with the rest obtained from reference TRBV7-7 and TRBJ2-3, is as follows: GAGVSQSPRYKVTKRGQDVTLRCDPISSHATLYWYQQALGQGPEFLTYFNYEAQPDKSGLPSDRFSAERPEGSISTLTIQRTEQRDSAMYRCASSGRTDTQYFGPGTRLTVL.

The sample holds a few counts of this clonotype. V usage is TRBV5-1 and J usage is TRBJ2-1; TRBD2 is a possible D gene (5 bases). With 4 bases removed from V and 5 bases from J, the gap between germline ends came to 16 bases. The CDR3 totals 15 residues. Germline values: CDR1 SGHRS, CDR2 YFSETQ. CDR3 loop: CASSLIASNDNEQFF. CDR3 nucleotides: TGCGCCAGCAGCCTTATAGCGTCCAACGACAATGAGCAGTTCTTC. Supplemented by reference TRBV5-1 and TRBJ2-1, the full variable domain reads KAGVTQTPRYLIKTRGQQVTLSCSPISGHRSVSWYQQTPGQGLQFLFEYFSETQRNKGNFPGRFSGRQFSNSRSEMNVSTLELGDSALYLCASSLIASNDNEQFFGPGTRLTVL.

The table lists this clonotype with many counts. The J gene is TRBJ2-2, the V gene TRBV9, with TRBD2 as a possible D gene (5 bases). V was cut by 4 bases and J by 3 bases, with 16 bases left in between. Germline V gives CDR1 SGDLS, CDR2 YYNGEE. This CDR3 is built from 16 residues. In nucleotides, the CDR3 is TGTGCCAGCAGCCCCCGGGGTAATAGGTACACCGGGGAGCTGTTTTTT. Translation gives CASSPRGNRYTGELFF.

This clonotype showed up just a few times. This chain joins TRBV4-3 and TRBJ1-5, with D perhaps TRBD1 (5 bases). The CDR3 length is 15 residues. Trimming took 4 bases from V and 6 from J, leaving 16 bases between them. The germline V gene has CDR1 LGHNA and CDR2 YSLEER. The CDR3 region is CASSRDHWGGQPQHF. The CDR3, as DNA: TGCGCCAGCAGCCGAGACCACTGGGGCGGTCAGCCCCAGCATTTT.

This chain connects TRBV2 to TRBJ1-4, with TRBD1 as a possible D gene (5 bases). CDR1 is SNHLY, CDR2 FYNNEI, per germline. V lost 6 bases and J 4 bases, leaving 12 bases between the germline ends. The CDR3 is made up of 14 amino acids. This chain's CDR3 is CASSPGTNNEKLFF. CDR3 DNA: TGTGCCAGCAGCCCCGGGACGAATAATGAAAAACTGTTTTTT.

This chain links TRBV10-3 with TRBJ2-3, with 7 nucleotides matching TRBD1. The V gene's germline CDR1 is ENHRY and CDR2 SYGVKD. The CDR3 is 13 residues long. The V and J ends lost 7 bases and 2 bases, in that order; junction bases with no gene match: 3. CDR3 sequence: CAIMRGLTDTQYF. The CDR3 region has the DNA TGTGCCATCATGAGGGGGCTCACAGATACGCAGTATTTT.